The table lists the clone carrying this TCR beta chain with many counts. The data were obtained in a study of T cells in Graves' hyperthyroidism and ophthalmopathy. The CDR3 totals 14 residues. Germline V gene data show CDR1 as SNHLY and CDR2 as FYNNEI. The junction had 10 bases not matched to a gene; V was cut back by 6 bases and J by 5 bases. Amplification of TCR beta CDR3 regions used RNA as the template. During a first-round RT-PCR of the TCR CDR3, the HTBI primer set was used. In TCRdb, the multiplex PCR reads were re-called with MiXCR into one record per CDR3 protein. The table includes under 650,000 distinct CDR3 sequences, under 20% detected once. In making diagnoses, clinical symptoms, serum thyroxine and TRAb, thyroid ultrasound and orbital computed tomography were all used.

This receptor was taken from a woman between 25 and 40 years old with Graves' hyperthyroidism. Input material: blood. V gene TRBV2 combines with J gene TRBJ2-7, with TRBD1 identical over 7 bases. The CDR3 protein is CASSRQGVVDEQYF. DNA of the CDR3: TGTGCCAGCAGCAGACAGGGAGTCGTGGACGAGCAGTACTTC.